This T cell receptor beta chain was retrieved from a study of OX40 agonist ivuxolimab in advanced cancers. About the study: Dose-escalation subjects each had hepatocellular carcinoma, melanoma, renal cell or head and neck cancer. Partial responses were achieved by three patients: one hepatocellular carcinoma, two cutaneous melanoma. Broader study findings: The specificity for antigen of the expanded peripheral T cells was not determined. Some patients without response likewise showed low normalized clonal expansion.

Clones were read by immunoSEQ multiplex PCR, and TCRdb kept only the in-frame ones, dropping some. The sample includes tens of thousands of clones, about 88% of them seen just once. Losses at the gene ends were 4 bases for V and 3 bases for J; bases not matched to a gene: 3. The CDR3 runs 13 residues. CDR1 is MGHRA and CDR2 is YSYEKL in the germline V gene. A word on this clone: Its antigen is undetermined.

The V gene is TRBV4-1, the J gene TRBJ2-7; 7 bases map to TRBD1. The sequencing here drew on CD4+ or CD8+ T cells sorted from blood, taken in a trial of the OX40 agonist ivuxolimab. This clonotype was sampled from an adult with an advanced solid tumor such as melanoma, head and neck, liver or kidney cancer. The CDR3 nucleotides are TGCGCCAGCAGCCTGACAGGGAGCTACGAGCAGTACTTC. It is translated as CASSLTGSYEQYF.